The clone carrying this TCR beta chain was counted a single time. Its antigen is currently unknown. The entry originates in a study of cytomegalovirus exposure and HLA in healthy donors. Overall study findings and caveats: Later analysis identified 15,000 to 20,000 TCR beta sequences associated with HLA alleles, using a false discovery rate threshold of 0.05.

J lost 5 bases, V lost 4 bases, and 9 bases had no gene match. Germline CDR1 SGHRS, CDR2 YFSETQ. The CDR3 totals 15 residues. The PCR employed 60 Vbeta primers together with 13 Jbeta primers. Repertoires were generated with immunoSEQ multiplex PCR, while TCRdb's copy carries only in-frame clones and drops some. The sample records 150,000 to 200,000 clones, 55% to 70% being singletons. The sequence came from a woman in her forties in good health and CMV-seropositive. This chain uses TRBV5-1 with TRBJ2-5, with TRBD1 matching 9 bases. Sequencing was done on a sample of PBMCs. The chain's CDR3 is CASSAPQGAGETQYF. In DNA form, the CDR3 reads TGCGCCAGCAGCGCTCCACAGGGGGCGGGGGAGACCCAGTACTTC.